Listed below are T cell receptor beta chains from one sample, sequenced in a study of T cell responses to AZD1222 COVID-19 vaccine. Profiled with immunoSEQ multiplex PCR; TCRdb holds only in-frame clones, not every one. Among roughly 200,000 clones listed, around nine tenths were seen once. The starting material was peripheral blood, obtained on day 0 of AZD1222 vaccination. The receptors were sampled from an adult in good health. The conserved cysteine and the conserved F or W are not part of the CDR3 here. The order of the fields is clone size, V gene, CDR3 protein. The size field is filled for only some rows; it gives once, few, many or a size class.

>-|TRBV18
ASSQLPQWGDTGELF
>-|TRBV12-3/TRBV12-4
ASRTSGTGELF
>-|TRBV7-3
ASSLTPSTDTQY
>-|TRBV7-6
ASSQSGDSPLH
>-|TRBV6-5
ATPRGYIVYGYT
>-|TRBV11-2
ASSLEANTEAF
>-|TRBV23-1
ASSQSPLRLLNSYEQY
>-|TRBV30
AWSAGSGNTIY
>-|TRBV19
ASSISPYRASSHEQY
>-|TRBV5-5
ASSLDRGYYGYT
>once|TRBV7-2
ASSLGDREVGPQH
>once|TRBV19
AVEGVYGYT
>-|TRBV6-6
ASSYRDRVEKLF
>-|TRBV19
ASLQGSKASYNSPLH
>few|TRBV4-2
ARTWGGGGPAWETQY
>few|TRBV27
ASSPTSGGFANTGELF
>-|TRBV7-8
ASSLSALGHQPQH
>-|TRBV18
ASSPPYPGNTEAF
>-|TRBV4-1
ASSQLVVTGELF
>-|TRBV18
ASSPPVVNYGYT
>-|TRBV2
ASRIDRGTNEKLF
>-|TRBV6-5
ASRAPDRGGYT
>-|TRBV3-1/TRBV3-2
ASSRWSTSTDTQY
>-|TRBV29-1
SVDTPTHRAEAF
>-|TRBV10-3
AIRNRDRTDEQY
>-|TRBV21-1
ASSKDLRGGYGYT
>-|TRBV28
ASSPSGQGSPLH
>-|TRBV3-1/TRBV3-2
ASSQDTTSYRGPAYGYT
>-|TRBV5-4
ASSSPDTPPRAQTSYEQY
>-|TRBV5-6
ASSFTSGDEQF
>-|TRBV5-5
ASSMLGAGEQY
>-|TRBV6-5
ASSLDRSPGYEQY
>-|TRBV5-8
ASSLGADEQF
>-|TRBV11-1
ASSLRGRDYEQY
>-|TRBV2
ATGGGVTYEQY
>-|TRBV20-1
SEATQETQY
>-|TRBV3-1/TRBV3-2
ASSQTLSTDTQY
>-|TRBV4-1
ASSQGRQSSGNTIY